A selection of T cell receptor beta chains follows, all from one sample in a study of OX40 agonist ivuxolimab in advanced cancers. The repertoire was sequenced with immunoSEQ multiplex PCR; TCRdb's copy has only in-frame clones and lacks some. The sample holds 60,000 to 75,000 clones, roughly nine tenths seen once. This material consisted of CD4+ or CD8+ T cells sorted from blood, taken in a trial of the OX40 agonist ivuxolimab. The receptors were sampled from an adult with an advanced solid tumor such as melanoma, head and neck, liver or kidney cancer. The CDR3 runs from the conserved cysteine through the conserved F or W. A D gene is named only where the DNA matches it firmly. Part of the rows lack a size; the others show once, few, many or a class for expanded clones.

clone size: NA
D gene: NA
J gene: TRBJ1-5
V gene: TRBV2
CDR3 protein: CASSGDSRAGGNQPQHF
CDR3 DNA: TGTGCCAGCAGTGGGGATAGCCGGGCGGGGGGTAATCAGCCCCAGCATTTT

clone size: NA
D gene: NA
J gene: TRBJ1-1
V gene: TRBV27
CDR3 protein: CASSSGVEAFF
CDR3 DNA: TGTGCCAGCAGTTCAGGGGTTGAAGCTTTCTTT

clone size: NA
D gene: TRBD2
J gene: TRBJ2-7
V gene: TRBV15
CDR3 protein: CATSRRAGGTYEQYF
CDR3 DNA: TGTGCCACCAGCAGACGGGCGGGAGGGACCTACGAGCAGTACTTC

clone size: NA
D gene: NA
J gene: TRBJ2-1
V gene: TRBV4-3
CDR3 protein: CASSQLYSGETYNEQFF
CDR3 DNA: TGCGCCAGCAGCCAACTGTATAGCGGAGAGACCTACAATGAGCAGTTCTTC

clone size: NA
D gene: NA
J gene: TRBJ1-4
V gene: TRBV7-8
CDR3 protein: CASSLKGWDEKLFF
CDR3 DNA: TGTGCCAGCAGCTTAAAAGGGTGGGATGAAAAACTGTTTTTT

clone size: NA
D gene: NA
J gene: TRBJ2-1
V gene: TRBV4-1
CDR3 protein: CASSQARGSYNEQFF
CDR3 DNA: TGCGCCAGCAGCCAAGCTAGGGGATCCTACAATGAGCAGTTCTTC

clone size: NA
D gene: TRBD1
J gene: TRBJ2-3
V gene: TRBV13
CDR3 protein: CASSLTTGDSTDTQYF
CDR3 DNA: TGTGCCAGCAGCTTAACGACAGGGGATAGCACAGATACGCAGTATTTT

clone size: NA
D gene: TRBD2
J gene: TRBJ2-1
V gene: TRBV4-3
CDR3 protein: CASSQDMRGLAEQFF
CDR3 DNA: TGCGCCAGCAGCCAAGATATGCGAGGACTAGCGGAGCAGTTCTTC

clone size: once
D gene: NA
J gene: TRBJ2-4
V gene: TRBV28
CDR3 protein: CASTIPTSGNIQYF
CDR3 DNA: TGTGCCAGCACCATCCCGACTAGTGGGAACATTCAGTACTTC

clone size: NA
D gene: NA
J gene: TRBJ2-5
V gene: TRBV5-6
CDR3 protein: CASSSFPGFGETQYF
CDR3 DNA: TGTGCCAGCAGCAGTTTTCCGGGGTTTGGAGAGACCCAGTACTTC

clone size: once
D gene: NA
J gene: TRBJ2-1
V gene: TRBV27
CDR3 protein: CASSLRGFNEQFF
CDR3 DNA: TGTGCCAGCAGTTTAAGGGGGTTCAATGAGCAGTTCTTC

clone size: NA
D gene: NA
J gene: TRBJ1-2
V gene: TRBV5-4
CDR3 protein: CASSFSSQGYGYTF
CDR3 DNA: TGTGCCAGCAGCTTTTCCTCGCAGGGGTATGGCTACACCTTC

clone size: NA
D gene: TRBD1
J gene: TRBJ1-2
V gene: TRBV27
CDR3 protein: CASSLSRQGLKLYGYTF
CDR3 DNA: TGTGCCAGCAGTTTATCCAGACAGGGGTTAAAGTTGTATGGCTACACCTTC

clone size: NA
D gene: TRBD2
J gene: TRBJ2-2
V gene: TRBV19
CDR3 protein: CASSSGIRTSGRARGGELFF
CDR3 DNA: TGTGCCAGTAGTTCCGGGATAAGGACTAGCGGGAGGGCCCGTGGCGGGGAGCTGTTTTTT

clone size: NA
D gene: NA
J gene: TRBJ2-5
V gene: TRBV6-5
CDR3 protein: CASSRDKRGETQYF
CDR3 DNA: TGTGCCAGCAGCCGGGACAAGCGGGGAGAGACCCAGTACTTC

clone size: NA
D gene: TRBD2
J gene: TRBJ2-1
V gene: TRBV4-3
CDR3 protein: CASSQERAGLAGYYNEQFF
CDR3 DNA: TGCGCCAGCAGCCAAGAACGGGCAGGACTAGCGGGTTACTACAATGAGCAGTTCTTC

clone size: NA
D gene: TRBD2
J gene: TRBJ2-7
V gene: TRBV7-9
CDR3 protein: CASSSNPGLAGDYEQYF
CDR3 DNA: TGTGCCAGCAGCTCAAACCCGGGACTAGCGGGAGACTACGAGCAGTACTTC

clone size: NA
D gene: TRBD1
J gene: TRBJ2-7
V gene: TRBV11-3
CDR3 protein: CASSPRDRAYEQYF
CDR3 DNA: TGTGCCAGCAGCCCCCGGGACAGAGCCTACGAGCAGTACTTC

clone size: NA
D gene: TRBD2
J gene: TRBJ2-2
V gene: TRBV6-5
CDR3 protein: CASSYLAGDGPGELFF
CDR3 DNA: TGTGCCAGCAGTTACCTAGCGGGAGATGGGCCCGGGGAGCTGTTTTTT

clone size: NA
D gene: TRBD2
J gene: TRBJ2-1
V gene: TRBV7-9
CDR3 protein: CASSSGLVAYNEQFF
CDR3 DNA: TGTGCCAGCAGCTCGGGACTAGTTGCCTACAATGAGCAGTTCTTC

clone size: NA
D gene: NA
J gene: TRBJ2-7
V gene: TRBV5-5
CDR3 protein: CASSLSGYEQYF
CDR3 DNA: TGTGCCAGCAGCTTGTCCGGCTACGAGCAGTACTTC

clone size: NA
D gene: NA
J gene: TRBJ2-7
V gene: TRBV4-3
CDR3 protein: CASSHTLGALIDEQYF
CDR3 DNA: TGCGCCAGCAGCCACACCCTGGGTGCCTTGATCGACGAGCAGTACTTC

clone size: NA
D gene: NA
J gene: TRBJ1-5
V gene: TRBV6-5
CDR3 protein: CASSYEGFNQPQHF
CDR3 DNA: TGTGCCAGCAGTTACGAGGGCTTCAATCAGCCCCAGCATTTT

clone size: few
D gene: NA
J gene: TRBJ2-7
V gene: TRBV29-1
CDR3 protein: CSVQGMTGTYEQYF
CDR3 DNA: TGCAGCGTTCAGGGCATGACTGGGACCTACGAGCAGTACTTC

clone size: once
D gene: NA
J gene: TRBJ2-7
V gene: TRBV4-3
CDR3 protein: CASSQENDGAYEQYF
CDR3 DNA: TGCGCCAGCAGCCAAGAAAACGACGGAGCCTACGAGCAGTACTTC

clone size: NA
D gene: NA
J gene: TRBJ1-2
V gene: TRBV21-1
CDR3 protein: CASSKRDSNYGYTF
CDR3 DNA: TGTGCCAGCAGCAAACGGGACAGCAACTATGGCTACACCTTC

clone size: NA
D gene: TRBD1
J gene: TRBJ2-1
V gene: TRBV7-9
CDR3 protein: CASSGGPQNEQFF
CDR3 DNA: TGTGCCAGCTCAGGGGGACCCCAGAATGAGCAGTTCTTC

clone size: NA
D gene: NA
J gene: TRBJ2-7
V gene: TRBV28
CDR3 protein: CASSPLASYEQYF
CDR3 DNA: TGTGCCAGCAGCCCACTCGCTAGCTACGAGCAGTACTTC

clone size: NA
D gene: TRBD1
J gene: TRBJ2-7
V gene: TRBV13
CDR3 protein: CASSPLGQGYEQYF
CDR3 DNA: TGTGCCAGCAGCCCCCTGGGACAGGGGTACGAGCAGTACTTC

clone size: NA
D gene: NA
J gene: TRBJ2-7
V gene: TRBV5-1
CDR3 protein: CASSHYPTGHEQYF
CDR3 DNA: TGCGCCAGCAGCCACTACCCAACAGGGCACGAGCAGTACTTC

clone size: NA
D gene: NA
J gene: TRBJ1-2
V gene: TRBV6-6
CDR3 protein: CASLTEENYGYTF
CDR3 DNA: TGTGCCAGCCTAACCGAGGAGAACTATGGCTACACCTTC

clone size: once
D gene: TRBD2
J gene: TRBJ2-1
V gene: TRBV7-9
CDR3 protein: CASSSAGTRDNEQFF
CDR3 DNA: TGTGCCAGCAGCTCCGCCGGGACTAGGGACAATGAGCAGTTCTTC

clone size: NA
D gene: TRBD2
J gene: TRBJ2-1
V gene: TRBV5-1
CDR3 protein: CASSWGTSGRDYNEQFF
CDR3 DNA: TGCGCCAGCAGCTGGGGGACTAGCGGGAGGGACTACAATGAGCAGTTCTTC

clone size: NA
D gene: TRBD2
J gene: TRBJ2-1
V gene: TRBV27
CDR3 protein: CASSLKGLAGSPRNEQFF
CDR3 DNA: TGTGCCAGCAGTTTAAAGGGACTAGCGGGATCCCCCCGGAATGAGCAGTTCTTC

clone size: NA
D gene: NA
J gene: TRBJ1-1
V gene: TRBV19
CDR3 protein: CASNFVGYTEAFF
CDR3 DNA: TGTGCCAGTAACTTCGTCGGTTACACTGAAGCTTTCTTT

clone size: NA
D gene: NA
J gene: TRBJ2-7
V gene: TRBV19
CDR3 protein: CATKDAGSSYEQYF
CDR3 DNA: TGTGCCACCAAGGACGCGGGGAGCTCCTACGAGCAGTACTTC

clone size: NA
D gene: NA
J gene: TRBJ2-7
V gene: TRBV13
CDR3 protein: CASSGHEEGSPYEQYF
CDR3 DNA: TGTGCCAGCAGCGGCCATGAGGAGGGGTCGCCCTACGAGCAGTACTTC

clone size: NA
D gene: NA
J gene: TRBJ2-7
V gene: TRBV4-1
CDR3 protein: CASSQEGRLAEEQYF
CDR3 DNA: TGCGCCAGCAGCCAAGAGGGGCGGCTAGCTGAGGAGCAGTACTTC

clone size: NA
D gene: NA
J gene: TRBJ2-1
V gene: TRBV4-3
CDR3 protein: CASSQDRGTTYNEQFF
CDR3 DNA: TGCGCCAGCAGCCAAGATAGGGGGACCACCTACAATGAGCAGTTCTTC

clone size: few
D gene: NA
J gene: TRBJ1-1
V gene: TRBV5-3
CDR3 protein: CASSQESGNTEAFF
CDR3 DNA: TGCGCCAGCAGCCAAGAATCGGGGAACACTGAAGCTTTCTTT

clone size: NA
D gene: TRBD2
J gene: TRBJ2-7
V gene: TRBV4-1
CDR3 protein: CASSLGLADQSEQYF
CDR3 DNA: TGCGCCAGCAGCCTGGGACTAGCGGACCAAAGCGAGCAGTACTTC

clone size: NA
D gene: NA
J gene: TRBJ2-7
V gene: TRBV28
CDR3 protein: CASSSGVDRQYF
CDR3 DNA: TGTGCCAGCAGTTCCGGTGTAGACAGACAGTACTTC

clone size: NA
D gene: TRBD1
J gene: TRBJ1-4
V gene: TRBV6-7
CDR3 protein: CASSSPSNRGVEKLFF
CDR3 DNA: TGTGCCAGCAGTTCACCATCTAACAGGGGGGTAGAAAAACTGTTTTTT

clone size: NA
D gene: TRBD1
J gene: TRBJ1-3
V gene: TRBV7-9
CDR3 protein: CASSQDPTGALTGNTIYF
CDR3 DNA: TGCGCCAGCAGCCAGGACCCGACAGGGGCGCTTACTGGAAACACCATATATTTT

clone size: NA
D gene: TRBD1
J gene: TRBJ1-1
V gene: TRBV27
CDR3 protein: CASSLSPGTAEAFF
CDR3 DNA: TGTGCCAGCAGTTTATCGCCAGGGACAGCAGAAGCTTTCTTT

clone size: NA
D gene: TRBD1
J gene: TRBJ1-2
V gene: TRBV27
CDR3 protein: CASRVGQSGYGYTF
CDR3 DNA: TGTGCCAGCAGGGTGGGACAGTCGGGCTATGGCTACACCTTC

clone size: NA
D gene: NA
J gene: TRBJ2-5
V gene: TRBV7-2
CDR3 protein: CASSLVNQETQYF
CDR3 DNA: TGTGCCAGCAGCTTAGTGAACCAAGAGACCCAGTACTTC

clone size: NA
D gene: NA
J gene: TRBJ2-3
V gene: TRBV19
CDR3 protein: CASSIDPGWSSLTPTDTQYF
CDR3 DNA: TGTGCCAGTAGTATAGATCCAGGGTGGAGCAGTTTGACTCCCACAGATACGCAGTATTTT

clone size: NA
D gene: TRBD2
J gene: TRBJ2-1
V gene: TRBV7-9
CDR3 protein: CASSLVTSGNNEQFF
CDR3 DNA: TGTGCCAGCAGCTTAGTTACTAGCGGAAACAATGAGCAGTTCTTC

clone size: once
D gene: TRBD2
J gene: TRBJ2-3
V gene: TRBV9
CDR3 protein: CASSVWGRATDTQYF
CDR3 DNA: TGTGCCAGCAGCGTATGGGGGAGGGCCACTGATACGCAGTATTTT

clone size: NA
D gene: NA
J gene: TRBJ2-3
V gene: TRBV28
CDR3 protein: CASSYSHDSPQEDTQYF
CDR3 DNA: TGTGCCAGCAGTTATTCCCATGACTCACCCCAGGAAGATACGCAGTATTTT

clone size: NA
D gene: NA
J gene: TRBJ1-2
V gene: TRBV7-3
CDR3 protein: CASSLQGPYGYTF
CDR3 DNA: TGTGCCAGCAGCTTACAGGGTCCCTATGGCTACACCTTC

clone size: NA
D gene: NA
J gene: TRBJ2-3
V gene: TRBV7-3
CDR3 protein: CASSLTGSWPDTQYF
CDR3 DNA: TGTGCCAGCAGCTTAACCGGGAGCTGGCCAGATACGCAGTATTTT

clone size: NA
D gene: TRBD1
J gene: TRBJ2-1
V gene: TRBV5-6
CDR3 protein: CASSQGQGYNEQFF
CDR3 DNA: TGTGCCAGCAGCCAAGGACAGGGGTACAATGAGCAGTTCTTC

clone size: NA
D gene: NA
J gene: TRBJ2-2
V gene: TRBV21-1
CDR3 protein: CASSKVGLAGVGNTGELFF
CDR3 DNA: TGTGCCAGCAGCAAAGTTGGACTAGCGGGAGTTGGGAACACCGGGGAGCTGTTTTTT